This T cell receptor (beta chain) was retrieved from a study of spatial heterogeneity in lung cancer. This clonotype was recorded many times. The target antigen is unknown. Described time point: sample taken at primary tumor resection. The study, taken as a whole, reports: Expanded intratumoral alpha and beta TCR counts tracked tumor mutation counts.

TCRdb itself ran the 5' RACE reads through MiXCR, one entry per CDR3 protein. The sample lists approximately 12,000 distinct CDR3 sequences; just over 5% were seen once. Trimming at V came to 5 bases and at J to 11 bases, leaving 7 bases not matched to a gene. Germline values: CDR1 MDHEN, CDR2 SYDVKM. This CDR3 spans 13 amino acids. The sequence was obtained from a male donor with early-stage non-small cell lung cancer. This chain uses TRBV28 with TRBJ2-1; the match to TRBD1 covers 9 bases. The sample was lung tumor tissue, taken at surgery. This CDR3 is CASSLGGQGKQFF. Written as DNA, the CDR3 is TGTGCCAGCAGTCTGGGGGGACAGGGTAAGCAGTTCTTC.